This T cell receptor beta chain was documented in a study of blood T cell repertoires in COVID-19. Clones were sequenced by immunoSEQ multiplex PCR, and TCRdb holds only the in-frame ones, with some missing. The sample has 150,000 to 180,000 clones; about 89% are singletons. Sequencing input: peripheral blood. The receptor comes from a man aged 50 to 60 with acute or convalescent COVID-19.

The CDR3 reads CASYPWGGDGSDTQYF. The DNA of the CDR3 is TGCGCCAGCTACCCGTGGGGGGGGGATGGCTCAGATACGCAGTATTTT. This rearrangement joins TRBV10-2 to TRBJ2-3; TRBD2 matches at 7 bases. Germline CDR1 WSHSY, CDR2 SAAADI. With 8 bases clipped from V and 4 bases from J, the junction kept 15 bases outside the gene matches. CDR3 length: 16 residues.